One and the same sample provided the 3 T cell receptor beta chains below, sequenced in a study of T cells after yellow fever vaccination. TCRdb itself ran the 5' RACE reads through MiXCR, one entry per CDR3 protein. The table lists approximately 300,000 distinct CDR3 sequences, about 10% of them singletons. This sample comprised CD4+ T cells sorted from PBMCs, obtained 45 days after the yellow fever booster vaccination. The origin of the receptors is a man younger than 30 who received the YFV17D yellow fever vaccine.

The rearrangement uses TRBV12-3 or TRBV12-4 and TRBJ1-5; tentative D call: TRBD1 (5 bases). V lost 5 bases, J lost 0 bases, and 32 bases lay in between. CDR3 length: 22 residues. In DNA form, the CDR3 reads TGTGCCAGCAGTCCGTCGGGACGGGGTCTCCTCCTAGCCCTTCGTAGCAATCAGCCCCAGCATTTT. This sequence encodes CASSPSGRGLLLALRSNQPQHF.

This clonotype was counted between two and nine times. The genes are TRBV25-1 and TRBJ2-7, with D possibly matching TRBD2 (6 bases). Germline V CDR1 and CDR2: MGHDK, SYGVNS. The CDR3 is 13 residues long. V was trimmed by 8 bases and J by 3 bases, leaving 14 bases between them. The CDR3 spells CASQAQGGYEQYF. CDR3 sequence (DNA): TGTGCCAGCCAAGCGCAGGGAGGCTACGAGCAGTACTTC.

The chain is built from TRBV6-2 or TRBV6-3 and TRBJ2-5, with TRBD1 identical over 8 bases. The CDR3 sequence is 14 residues long. Germline CDR1 reads MNHEY; CDR2 reads SVGEGT. The ends lost 8 bases at V and 5 bases at J; junction bases unmatched: 10. Here the CDR3 DNA reads TGTGCCAGCTCTGGTGCAGGGGGCGTGGAGACCCAGTACTTC. It yields the protein CASSGAGGVETQYF.